The 24 T cell receptor beta chains below all came from one sample that was sequenced in a study of CD8 T cells in ankylosing spondylitis (dated by TCRdb to between 2016 and 2019). The library relied on 5' RACE. Data came from an Illumina HiSeq 2500. TCRdb's own reprocessing of the public reads used fastp at Q25 and MiXCR and kept productive beta chains. Under each unique CDR3 protein, matching rows form one entry showing the most common genes and DNA. This sample has a few hundred thousand distinct CDR3 sequences in its table, and less than 25% of those were observed once. The ten largest clones add up to approximately 3.7% of the sample. The source material was blood, either unsorted or a sorted T cell fraction (not recorded which). The receptor set was obtained from a female donor with ankylosing spondylitis or in good health (not recorded which).

This chain joins TRBV20-1 and TRBJ2-5; TRBD2 aligns across 9 bases. The CDR3 length is 14 residues. J lost 8 bases, V lost 4 bases, and 11 bases had no gene match. Germline-derived CDR1 and CDR2 are DFQATT and SNEGSKA (reference sequence). CDR3 DNA: TGCAGTGCTACCCTGACTAGCGGCAAGAGAACCCAGTACTTC. Amino acids: CSATLTSGKRTQYF.

The chain uses TRBV5-5 and TRBJ2-2; possibly TRBD2 for D (7 bases). Germline-derived CDR1 and CDR2 are SGHKS and YYEKEE (reference sequence). V shed 3 bases and J shed 3 bases, with 12 bases lying between them. This CDR3 comprises 15 residues. CDR3 amino acids: CASSWGLADTGELFF. The CDR3 DNA reads as TGTGCCAGCAGCTGGGGGCTAGCGGACACCGGGGAGCTGTTTTTT.

The chain combines TRBV24-1 with TRBJ2-1; 15 nucleotides align to TRBD2. Germline V gene sequence: CDR1 KGHDR, CDR2 SFDVKD. CDR3 length: 15 residues. Trimming cost V 3 bases and J 9 bases; bases outside gene matches: 2. The CDR3 loop is CATSDPGLAGGEQFF. As DNA, the CDR3 is TGTGCCACCAGTGATCCGGGACTAGCGGGAGGTGAGCAGTTCTTC.

This clonotype has a count of ten or more. The CDR3 region has the DNA TGTGCCAGCACCTCCCCCGGGGGCCTAGAGACCCAGTACTTC. The encoded protein is CASTSPGGLETQYF. The V call is TRBV12-3 or TRBV12-4, the J call TRBJ2-5; D is perhaps TRBD1 or TRBD2 (6 bases each). This CDR3 contains 14 residues. V gave up 7 bases and J gave up 4 bases, with 16 bases separating them.

This clonotype came up a few times. The V and J genes are TRBV5-1 and TRBJ1-2; D gene unclear. The CDR3 totals 13 residues. Germline V gives CDR1 SGHRS, CDR2 YFSETQ. V dropped 4 bases and J dropped 3 bases, with 10 bases sitting between them. This CDR3 reads CASSRVGDYGYTF. CDR3 coding DNA: TGCGCCAGCAGCAGGGTTGGGGACTATGGCTACACCTTC.

The V call is TRBV6-1, the J call TRBJ2-2; D remains unclear. V gave up 5 bases and J gave up 6 bases, with 10 bases separating them. The CDR3 contains 13 residues. Germline CDR1 MNHNS, CDR2 SASEGT. CDR3 residues: CASSNPGPGELFF. CDR3 nucleotide sequence: TGTGCCAGCAGTAATCCTGGGCCCGGGGAGCTGTTTTTT.

This clonotype has only a few counts. The V and J genes are TRBV20-1 and TRBJ2-3; 8 positions match TRBD1. CDR3 size: 13 residues. In germline, CDR1 is DFQATT, CDR2 SNEGSKA (reference sequence). With 6 bases clipped from V and 2 bases from J, the junction kept 4 bases outside the gene matches. The CDR3 bases are TGCAGTGCCCTGGACAGGGTCACAGATACGCAGTATTTT. Its translation: CSALDRVTDTQYF.

The rearrangement links TRBV7-9 to TRBJ2-7; TRBD2 matches at 7 bases. V gave up 4 bases and J gave up 3 bases; unmatched junction bases: 9. The CDR3 consists of 15 residues. CDR1 is SEHNR, CDR2 FQNEAQ, per germline (reference sequence). The CDR3 loop is CASSSSGSGIYEQYF. CDR3 bases: TGTGCCAGCAGCTCCTCCGGCAGCGGGATCTACGAGCAGTACTTC. Complete variable domain (other parts from reference TRBV7-9 and TRBJ2-7): DTGVSQNPRHKITKRGQNVTFRCDPISEHNRLYWYRQTLGQGPEFLTYFQNEAQLEKSRLLSDRFSAERPKGSFSTLEIQRTEQGDSAMYLCASSSSGSGIYEQYFGPGTRLTVT.

This clonotype was seen many times. V is TRBV12-3 or TRBV12-4 and J is TRBJ2-5; 8 positions match TRBD1. J lost 4 bases, V lost 2 bases, and 6 bases had no gene match. The CDR3 runs to 15 residues. The CDR3 sequence: CASSLQGARGETQYF. The CDR3 coding sequence is TGTGCCAGCAGTTTACAGGGGGCGCGGGGAGAGACCCAGTACTTC.

The chain uses TRBV6-2 or TRBV6-3 and TRBJ2-2; D not resolved. Looked up from germline, CDR1 is MNHEY and CDR2 is SVGEGT. This CDR3 has 12 amino acids. Trimming cost V 6 bases and J 4 bases, with 6 bases left between them. CDR3: CASSTGTGELFF. As DNA, the CDR3 is TGTGCCAGCAGCACTGGCACCGGGGAGCTGTTTTTT.

This clonotype has only a few counts. This chain joins TRBV6-5 and TRBJ2-3; D is unresolved. The CDR3 runs to 16 residues. V shed 0 bases and J shed 6 bases, with 16 bases lying between them. CDR1 is MNHEY, CDR2 SVGAGI, per germline. The CDR3 DNA sequence: TGTGCCAGCAGTTACTCGAAGTTGACGCCTCGGGATACGCAGTATTTT. It is translated as CASSYSKLTPRDTQYF.

In its sample, this clonotype was seen a few times. The chain has TRBV29-1 and TRBJ2-2; D unresolved. The CDR3 loop spans 13 amino acids. V dropped 3 bases and J dropped 5 bases, with 10 bases sitting between them. CDR1 SQVTM and CDR2 ANQGSEA come from the germline V gene. The CDR3 is CSVDGDATGELFF. DNA of the CDR3: TGCAGCGTTGATGGGGATGCTACCGGGGAGCTGTTTTTT.

There are many counts of this clonotype. V is TRBV15 and J is TRBJ2-3; D is possibly TRBD2 (6 bases). The germline gives CDR1 LNHNV, CDR2 YYDKDF (reference sequence). This CDR3 is 16 amino acids long. Trimming removed 1 base from V and 0 bases from J, with 11 bases in between. The CDR3 here is CATSRAGTFSTDTQYF. The CDR3 DNA sequence: TGTGCCACCAGCAGAGCCGGGACTTTTAGCACAGATACGCAGTATTTT.

This clonotype was observed at least ten times. The rearrangement uses TRBV29-1 and TRBJ1-1; 11 nucleotides match TRBD1. The germline CDR1 and CDR2 sequences are SQVTM and ANQGSEA. The CDR3 has 13 residues. Unmatched junction bases numbered 6, after V lost 6 bases and J lost 6 bases. In DNA, the CDR3 is TGCAGCGTGCACCGGGACAGGGGGTCTGAAGCTTTCTTT. It codes for CSVHRDRGSEAFF.

The chain is built from TRBV20-1 and TRBJ2-5; TRBD1 matches at 8 bases. Germline V gene sequence: CDR1 DFQATT, CDR2 SNEGSKA (reference sequence). V lost 0 bases, J lost 8 bases, and 8 bases stayed unmatched. The CDR3 is 14 amino acids. In DNA form, the CDR3 reads TGCAGTGCTAGAGATCAGGGGGCGGCAGCTACCCAGTACTTC. Protein sequence: CSARDQGAAATQYF.

V is TRBV5-1 and J is TRBJ2-5, with D perhaps TRBD2 (5 bases). The ends were cut back, 1 base at V and 3 bases at J, with 7 bases in the middle. There are 13 residues in the CDR3. Germline CDR1 and CDR2: SGHRS and YFSETQ. CDR3 region: CASSLFGEETQYF. For the CDR3, the DNA is TGCGCCAGCAGCTTGTTCGGGGAAGAGACCCAGTACTTC.

This clonotype was seen repeatedly, ten times or more. The chain couples TRBV12-3 or TRBV12-4 to TRBJ1-1, with D perhaps TRBD1 (5 bases). The CDR3 extends over 13 amino acids. V was trimmed by 4 bases and J by 6 bases, leaving 12 bases between them. This CDR3 reads CASSSRVGAEAFF. Here the CDR3 DNA reads TGTGCCAGCAGTTCCAGGGTTGGGGCTGAAGCTTTCTTT.

V gene TRBV28 combines with J gene TRBJ1-1; D remains ambiguous. CDR1 and CDR2 from the germline V gene are MDHEN and SYDVKM. The CDR3 runs to 14 residues. V gave up 10 bases and J gave up 3 bases, with 18 bases separating them. As DNA, the CDR3 is TGTGCCAACCAGGCATGGGCCGGGGACACTGAAGCTTTCTTT. This gives the protein CANQAWAGDTEAFF.

This clonotype has just a few counts. The chain employs TRBV5-1 and TRBJ2-7; D call uncertain. Deletions cut 1 base from V and 3 bases from J, with 5 bases between. Looked up from germline, CDR1 is SGHRS and CDR2 is YFSETQ. The CDR3 has 12 residues. CDR3 DNA: TGCGCCAGCAGCTTGTATAACTACGAGCAGTACTTC. This translates into CASSLYNYEQYF.

This clonotype has ten or more counts. The CDR3 loop reads CASSRQGDQPQHF. The DNA for the CDR3 is TGTGCCAGCAGTAGACAGGGAGATCAGCCCCAGCATTTT. The J gene is TRBJ1-5, the V gene TRBV12-3 or TRBV12-4; 7 bases map to TRBD1. V shed 5 bases and J 5 bases; nucleotides not matched to a gene: 3. The CDR3 covers 13 residues.

This CDR3 is CSARDLYKTKYNEQFF. Here the CDR3 DNA reads TGCAGTGCTAGAGATCTTTACAAGACCAAATACAATGAGCAGTTCTTC. The rearrangement uses TRBV20-1 and TRBJ2-1; D is unresolved. The CDR3 sequence is 16 residues long. Germline CDR1 DFQATT, CDR2 SNEGSKA (reference sequence). Trimming took off 0 bases at V and 4 bases at J, with 16 bases between the two ends.

The V gene is TRBV7-3, the J gene TRBJ1-1; D uncertain. The V end lost 2 bases, the J end lost 2 bases, and 9 bases lay between the germline ends. CDR1 is SGHTA and CDR2 is FQGTGA in the germline V gene. The CDR3 length is 14 residues. Written as DNA, the CDR3 is TGTGCCAGCAGCTTAGTGGGAGATAACACTGAAGCTTTCTTT. Protein product: CASSLVGDNTEAFF.

V usage is TRBV4-3 and J usage is TRBJ2-7; 13 bases agree with TRBD2. The junction had 10 bases not matched to a gene; V was cut back by 5 bases and J by 6 bases. The CDR3 loop spans 16 amino acids. Per germline, CDR1 LGHNA and CDR2 YSLEER. The CDR3: CASSTGGGTSGIEQYF. The CDR3 bases are TGCGCCAGCAGCACCGGGGGGGGGACTAGCGGGATCGAGCAGTACTTC.

The chain combines TRBV19 with TRBJ2-3, with a possible D match to TRBD2 (5 bases). Deletions cut 4 bases from V and 0 bases from J, with 8 bases between. Germline V lookup: CDR1 LNHDA, CDR2 SQIVND (reference sequence). The CDR3 runs 14 residues. The CDR3 region has the DNA TGTGCCAGTAGTAGCGGGCACAGCACAGATACGCAGTATTTT. Protein: CASSSGHSTDTQYF.